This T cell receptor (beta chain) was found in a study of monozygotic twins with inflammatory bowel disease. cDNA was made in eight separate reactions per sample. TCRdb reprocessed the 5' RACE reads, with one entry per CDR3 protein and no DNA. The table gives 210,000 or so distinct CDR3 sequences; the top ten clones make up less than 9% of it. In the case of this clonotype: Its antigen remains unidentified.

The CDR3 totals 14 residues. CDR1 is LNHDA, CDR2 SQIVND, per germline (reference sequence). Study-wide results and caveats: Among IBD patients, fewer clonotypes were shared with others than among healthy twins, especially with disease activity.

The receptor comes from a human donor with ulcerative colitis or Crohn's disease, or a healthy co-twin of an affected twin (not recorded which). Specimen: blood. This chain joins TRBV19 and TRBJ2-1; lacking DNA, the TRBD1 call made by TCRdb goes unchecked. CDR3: CASSMGVYGNEQFF.